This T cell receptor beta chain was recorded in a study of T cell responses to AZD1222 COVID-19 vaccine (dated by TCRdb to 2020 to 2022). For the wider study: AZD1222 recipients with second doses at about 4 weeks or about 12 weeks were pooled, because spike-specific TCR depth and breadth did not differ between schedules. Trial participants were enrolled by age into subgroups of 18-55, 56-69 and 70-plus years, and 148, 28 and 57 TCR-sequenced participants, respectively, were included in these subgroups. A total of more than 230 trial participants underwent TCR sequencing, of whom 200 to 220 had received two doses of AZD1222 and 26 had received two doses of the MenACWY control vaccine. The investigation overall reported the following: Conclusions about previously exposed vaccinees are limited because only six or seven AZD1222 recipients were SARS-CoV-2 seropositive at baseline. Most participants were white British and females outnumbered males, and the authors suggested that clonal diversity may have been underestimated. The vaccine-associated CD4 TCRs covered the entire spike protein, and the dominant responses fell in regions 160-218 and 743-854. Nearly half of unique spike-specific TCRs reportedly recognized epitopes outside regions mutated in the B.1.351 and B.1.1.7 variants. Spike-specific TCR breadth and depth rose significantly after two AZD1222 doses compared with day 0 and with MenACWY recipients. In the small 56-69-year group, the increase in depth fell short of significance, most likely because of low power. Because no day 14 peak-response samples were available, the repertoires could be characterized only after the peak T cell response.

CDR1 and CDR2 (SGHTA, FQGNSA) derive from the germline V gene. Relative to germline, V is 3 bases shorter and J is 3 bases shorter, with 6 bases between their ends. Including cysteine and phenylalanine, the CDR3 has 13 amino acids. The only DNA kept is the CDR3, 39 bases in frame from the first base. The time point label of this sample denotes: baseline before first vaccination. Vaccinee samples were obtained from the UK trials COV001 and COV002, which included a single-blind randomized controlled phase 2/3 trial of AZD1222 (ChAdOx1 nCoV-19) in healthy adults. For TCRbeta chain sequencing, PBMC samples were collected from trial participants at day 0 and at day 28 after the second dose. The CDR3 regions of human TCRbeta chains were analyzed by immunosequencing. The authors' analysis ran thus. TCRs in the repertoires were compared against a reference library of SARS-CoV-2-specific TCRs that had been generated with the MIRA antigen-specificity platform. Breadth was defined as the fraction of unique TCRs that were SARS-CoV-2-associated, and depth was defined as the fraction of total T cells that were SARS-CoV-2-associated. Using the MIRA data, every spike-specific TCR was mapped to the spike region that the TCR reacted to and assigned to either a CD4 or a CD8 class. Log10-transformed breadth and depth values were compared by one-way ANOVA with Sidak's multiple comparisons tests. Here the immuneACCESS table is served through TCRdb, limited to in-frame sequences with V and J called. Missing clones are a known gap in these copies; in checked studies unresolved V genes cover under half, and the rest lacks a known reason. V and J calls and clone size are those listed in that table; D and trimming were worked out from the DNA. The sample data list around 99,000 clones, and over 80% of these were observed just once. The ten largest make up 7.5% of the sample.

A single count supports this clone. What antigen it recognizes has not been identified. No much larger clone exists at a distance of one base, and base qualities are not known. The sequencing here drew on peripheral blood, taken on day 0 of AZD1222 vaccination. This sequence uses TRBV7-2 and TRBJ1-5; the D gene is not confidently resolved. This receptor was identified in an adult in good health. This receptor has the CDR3 CASSFSVNQPQHF. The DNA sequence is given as TGTGCCAGCAGCTTTTCCGTCAATCAGCCCCAGCATTTT.